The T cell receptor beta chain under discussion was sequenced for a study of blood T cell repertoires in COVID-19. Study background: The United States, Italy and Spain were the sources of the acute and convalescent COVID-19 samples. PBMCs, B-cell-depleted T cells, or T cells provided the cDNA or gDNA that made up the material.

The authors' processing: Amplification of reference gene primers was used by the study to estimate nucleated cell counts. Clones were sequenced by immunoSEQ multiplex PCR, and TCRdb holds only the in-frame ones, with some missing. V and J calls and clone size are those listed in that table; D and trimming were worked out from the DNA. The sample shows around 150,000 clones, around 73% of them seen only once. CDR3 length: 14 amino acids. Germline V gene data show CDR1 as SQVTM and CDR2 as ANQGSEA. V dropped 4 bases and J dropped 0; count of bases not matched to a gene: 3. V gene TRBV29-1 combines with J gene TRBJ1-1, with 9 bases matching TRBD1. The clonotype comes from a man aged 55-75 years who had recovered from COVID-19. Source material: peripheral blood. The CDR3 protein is CSVATGGLNTEAFF. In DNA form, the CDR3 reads TGCAGCGTTGCAACAGGGGGCCTGAACACTGAAGCTTTCTTT.